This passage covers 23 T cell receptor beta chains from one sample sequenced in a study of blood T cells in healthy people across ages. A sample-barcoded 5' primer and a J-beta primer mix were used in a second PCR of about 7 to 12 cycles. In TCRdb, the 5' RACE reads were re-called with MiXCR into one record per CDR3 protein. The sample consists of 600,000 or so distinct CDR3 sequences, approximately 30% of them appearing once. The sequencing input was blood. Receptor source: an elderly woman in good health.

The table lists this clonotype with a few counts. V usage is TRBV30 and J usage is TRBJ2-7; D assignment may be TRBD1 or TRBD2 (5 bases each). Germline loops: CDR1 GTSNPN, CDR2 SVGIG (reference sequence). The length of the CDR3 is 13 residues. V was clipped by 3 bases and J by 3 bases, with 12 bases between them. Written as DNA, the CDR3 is TGTGCCTGGAGCCGGGACCGAGACTACGAGCAGTACTTC. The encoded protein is CAWSRDRDYEQYF.

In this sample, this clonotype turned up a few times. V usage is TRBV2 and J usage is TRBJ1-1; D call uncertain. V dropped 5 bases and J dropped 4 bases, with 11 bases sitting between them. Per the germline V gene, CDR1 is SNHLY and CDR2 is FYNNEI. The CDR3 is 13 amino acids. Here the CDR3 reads CASSMGFPTEAFF. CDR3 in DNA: TGTGCCAGCAGTATGGGTTTCCCCACTGAAGCTTTCTTT. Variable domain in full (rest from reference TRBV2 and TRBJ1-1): EPEVTQTPSHQVTQMGQEVILRCVPISNHLYFYWYRQILGQKVEFLVSFYNNEISEKSEIFDDQFSVERPDGSNFTLKIRSTKLEDSAMYFCASSMGFPTEAFFGQGTRLTVV.

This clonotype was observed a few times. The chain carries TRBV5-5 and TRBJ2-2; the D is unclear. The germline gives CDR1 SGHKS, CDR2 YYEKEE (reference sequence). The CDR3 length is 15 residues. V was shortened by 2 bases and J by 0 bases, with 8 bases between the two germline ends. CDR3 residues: CASSFPVSNTGELFF. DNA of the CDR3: TGTGCCAGCAGCTTTCCGGTCTCGAACACCGGGGAGCTGTTTTTT.

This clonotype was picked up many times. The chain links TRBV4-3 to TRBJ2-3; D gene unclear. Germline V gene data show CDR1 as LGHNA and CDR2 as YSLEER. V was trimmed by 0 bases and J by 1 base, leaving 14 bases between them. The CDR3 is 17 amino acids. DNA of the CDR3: TGCGCCAGCAGCCAAGATTCCGGCGCCCGGGGCACAGATACGCAGTATTTT. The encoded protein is CASSQDSGARGTDTQYF.

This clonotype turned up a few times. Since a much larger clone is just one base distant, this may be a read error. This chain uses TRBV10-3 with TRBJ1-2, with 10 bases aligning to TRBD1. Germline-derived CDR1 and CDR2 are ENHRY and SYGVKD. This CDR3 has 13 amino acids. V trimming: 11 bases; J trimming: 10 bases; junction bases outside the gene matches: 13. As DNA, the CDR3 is TGTGCCGACGCTCGGGACAGGGGTGAGGTCTACACCTTC. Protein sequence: CADARDRGEVYTF.

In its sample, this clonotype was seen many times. Written as DNA, the CDR3 is TGTGCCAGCAGTTACTCGGACACGAACTATGGCTACACCTTC. It codes for CASSYSDTNYGYTF. The chain joins TRBV6-5 to TRBJ1-2; D perhaps matches TRBD1 (5 bases). Germline V gives CDR1 MNHEY, CDR2 SVGAGI. The CDR3 has 14 amino acids. Trimming left V 0 bases short and J 2 bases short, with 7 bases between.

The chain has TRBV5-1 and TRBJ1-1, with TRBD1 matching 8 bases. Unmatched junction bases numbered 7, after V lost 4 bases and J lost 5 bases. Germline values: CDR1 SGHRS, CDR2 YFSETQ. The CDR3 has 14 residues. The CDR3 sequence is CASSENRGGTEAFF. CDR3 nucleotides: TGCGCCAGCAGCGAGAACAGGGGGGGGACTGAAGCTTTCTTT.

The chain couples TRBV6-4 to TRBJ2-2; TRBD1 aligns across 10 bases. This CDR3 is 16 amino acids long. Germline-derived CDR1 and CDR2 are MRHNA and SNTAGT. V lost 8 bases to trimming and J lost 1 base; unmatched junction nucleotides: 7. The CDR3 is CASCLRDRGNTGELFF. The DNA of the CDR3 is TGTGCCAGCTGTCTCCGGGACAGGGGGAACACCGGGGAGCTGTTTTTT.

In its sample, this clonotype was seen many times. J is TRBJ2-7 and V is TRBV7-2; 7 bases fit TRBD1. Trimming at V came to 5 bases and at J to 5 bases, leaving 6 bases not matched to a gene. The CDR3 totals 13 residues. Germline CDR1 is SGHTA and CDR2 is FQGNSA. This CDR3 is CASSQQGRDEQYF. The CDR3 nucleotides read TGTGCCAGCAGCCAACAGGGGCGAGACGAGCAGTACTTC.

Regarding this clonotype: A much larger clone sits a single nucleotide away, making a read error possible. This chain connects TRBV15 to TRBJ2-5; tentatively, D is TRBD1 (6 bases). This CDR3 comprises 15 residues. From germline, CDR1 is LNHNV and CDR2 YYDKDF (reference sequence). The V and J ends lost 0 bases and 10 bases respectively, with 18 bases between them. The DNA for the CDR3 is TGTGCCACCAGCAGAGATATCGGACAGTTGGCAGTCCAGTACTTC. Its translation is CATSRDIGQLAVQYF.

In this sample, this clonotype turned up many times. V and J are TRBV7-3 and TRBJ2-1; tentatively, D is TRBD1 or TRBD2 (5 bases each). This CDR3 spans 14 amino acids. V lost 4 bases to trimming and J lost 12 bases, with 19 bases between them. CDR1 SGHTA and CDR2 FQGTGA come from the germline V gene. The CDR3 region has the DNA TGTGCCAGCAGCTCCGGGGCCCCTTACCACGGGCAGTTCTTC. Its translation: CASSSGAPYHGQFF.

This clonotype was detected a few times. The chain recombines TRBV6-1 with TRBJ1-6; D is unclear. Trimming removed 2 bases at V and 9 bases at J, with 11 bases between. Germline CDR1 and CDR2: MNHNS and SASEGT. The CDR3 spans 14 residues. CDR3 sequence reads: CASSENTRTSPLHF. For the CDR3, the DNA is TGTGCCAGCAGTGAAAACACCCGGACTTCACCCCTCCACTTT.

The CDR3, as DNA: TGTGCCTTCTCTTTATGGGGGGGGGCCTACAATGAGCAGTACTTC. Protein sequence: CAFSLWGGAYNEQYF. The rearrangement uses TRBV30 and TRBJ2-1; the D gene is possibly TRBD2 (7 bases). The J call may be faulty, since TRBJ2-7 better matches the DNA end. The germline gives CDR1 GTSNPN, CDR2 SVGIG (reference sequence). This CDR3 has 15 amino acids.

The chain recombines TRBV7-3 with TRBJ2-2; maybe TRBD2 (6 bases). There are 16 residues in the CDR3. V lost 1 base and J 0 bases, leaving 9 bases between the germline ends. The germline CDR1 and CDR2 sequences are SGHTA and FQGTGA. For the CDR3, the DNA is TGTGCCAGCAGCTTAATGGGAGGATCGAACACCGGGGAGCTGTTTTTT. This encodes CASSLMGGSNTGELFF. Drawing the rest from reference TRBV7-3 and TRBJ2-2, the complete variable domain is GAGVSQTPSNKVTEKGKYVELRCDPISGHTALYWYRQSLGQGPEFLIYFQGTGAADDSGLPNDRFFAVRPEGSVSTLKIQRTERGDSAVYLCASSLMGGSNTGELFFGEGSRLTVL.

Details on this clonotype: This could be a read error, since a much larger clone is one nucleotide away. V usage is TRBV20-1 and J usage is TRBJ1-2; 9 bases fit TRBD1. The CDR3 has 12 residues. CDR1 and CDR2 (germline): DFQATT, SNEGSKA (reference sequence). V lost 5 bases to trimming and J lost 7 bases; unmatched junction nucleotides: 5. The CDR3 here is CSARQGGRGYTF. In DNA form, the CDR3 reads TGCAGTGCTCGACAGGGGGGCCGTGGCTACACCTTC.

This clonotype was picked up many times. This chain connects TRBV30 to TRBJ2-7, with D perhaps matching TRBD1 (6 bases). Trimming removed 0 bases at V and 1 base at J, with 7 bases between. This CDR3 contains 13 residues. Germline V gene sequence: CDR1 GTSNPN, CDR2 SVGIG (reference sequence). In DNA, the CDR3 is TGTGCCTGGAGTGTACAGGGTTCCTACGAGCAGTACTTC. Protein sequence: CAWSVQGSYEQYF.

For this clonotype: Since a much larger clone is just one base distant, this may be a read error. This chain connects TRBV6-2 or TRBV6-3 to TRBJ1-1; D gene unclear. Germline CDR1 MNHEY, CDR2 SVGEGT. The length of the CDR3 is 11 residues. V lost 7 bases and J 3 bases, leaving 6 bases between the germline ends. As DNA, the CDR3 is TGTGCCAGCATGGGGTACACTGAAGCTTTCTTT. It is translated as CASMGYTEAFF.

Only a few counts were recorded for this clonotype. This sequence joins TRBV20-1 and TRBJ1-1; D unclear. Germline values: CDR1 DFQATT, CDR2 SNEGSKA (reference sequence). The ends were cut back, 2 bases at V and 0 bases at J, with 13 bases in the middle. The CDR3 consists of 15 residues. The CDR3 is CSARSSGRMNTEAFF. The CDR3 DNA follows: TGCAGTGCTAGATCTTCTGGACGGATGAACACTGAAGCTTTCTTT.

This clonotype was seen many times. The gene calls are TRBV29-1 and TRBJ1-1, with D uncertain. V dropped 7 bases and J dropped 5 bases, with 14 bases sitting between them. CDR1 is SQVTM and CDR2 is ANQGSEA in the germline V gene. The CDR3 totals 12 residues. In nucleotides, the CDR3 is TGCAGCGCTGTCGGTAGTTTGACTGAAGCTTTCTTT. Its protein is CSAVGSLTEAFF. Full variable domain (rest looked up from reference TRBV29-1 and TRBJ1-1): SAVISQKPSRDICQRGTSLTIQCQVDSQVTMMFWYRQQPGQSLTLIATANQGSEATYESGFVIDKFPISRPNLTFSTLTVSNMSPEDSSIYLCSAVGSLTEAFFGQGTRLTVV.

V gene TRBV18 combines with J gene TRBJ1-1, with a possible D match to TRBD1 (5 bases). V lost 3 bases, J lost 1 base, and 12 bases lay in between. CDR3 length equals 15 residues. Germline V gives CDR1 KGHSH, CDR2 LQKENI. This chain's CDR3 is CASSPRPGTNTEAFF. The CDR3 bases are TGTGCCAGCTCACCGCGCCCAGGGACGAACACTGAAGCTTTCTTT.

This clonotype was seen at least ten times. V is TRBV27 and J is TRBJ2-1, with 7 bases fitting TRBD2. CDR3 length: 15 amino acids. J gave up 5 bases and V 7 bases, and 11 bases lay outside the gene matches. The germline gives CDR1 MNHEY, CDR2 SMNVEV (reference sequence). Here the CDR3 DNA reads TGTGCCAGCACTCTTCGACTAGCAGGTAACAATGAGCAGTTCTTC. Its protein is CASTLRLAGNNEQFF.

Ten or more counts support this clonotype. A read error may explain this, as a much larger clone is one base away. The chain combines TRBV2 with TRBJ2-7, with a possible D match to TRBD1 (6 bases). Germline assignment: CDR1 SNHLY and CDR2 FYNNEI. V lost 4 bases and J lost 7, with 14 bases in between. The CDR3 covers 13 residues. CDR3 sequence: CASSGGPYNEQYF. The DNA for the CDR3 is TGTGCCAGCAGTGGGGGGCCCTACAATGAGCAGTACTTC.

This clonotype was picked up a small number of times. CDR3: CASSVYESNSPLHF. In DNA, the CDR3 is TGTGCCAGCAGTGTGTACGAATCTAATTCACCCCTCCACTTT. V usage is TRBV6-1 and J usage is TRBJ1-6; D is uncertain. Germline V gene sequence: CDR1 MNHNS, CDR2 SASEGT. There are 14 residues in the CDR3. V gave up 4 bases and J gave up 6 bases, with 10 bases separating them.